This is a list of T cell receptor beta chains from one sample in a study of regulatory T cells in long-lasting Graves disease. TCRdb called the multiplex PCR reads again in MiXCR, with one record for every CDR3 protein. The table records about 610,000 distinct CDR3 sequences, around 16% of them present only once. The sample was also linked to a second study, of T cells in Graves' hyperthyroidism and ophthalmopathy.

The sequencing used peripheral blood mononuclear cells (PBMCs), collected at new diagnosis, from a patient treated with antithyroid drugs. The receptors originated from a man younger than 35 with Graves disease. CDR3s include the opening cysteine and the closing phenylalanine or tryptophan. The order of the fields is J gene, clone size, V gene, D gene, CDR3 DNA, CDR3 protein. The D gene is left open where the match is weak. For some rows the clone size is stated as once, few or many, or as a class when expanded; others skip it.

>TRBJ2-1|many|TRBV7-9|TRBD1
TGTGCCAGCAGCTTACGACAGGGCGCTAGCAATGAGCAGTTCTTC
CASSLRQGASNEQFF
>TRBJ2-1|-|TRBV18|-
TGTGCCAGCTCACCAGTCTACCAGGGTACGGCTCCACGTCGGAATGAGCAGTTCTTC
CASSPVYQGTAPRRNEQFF
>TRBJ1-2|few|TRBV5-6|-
TGTGCCAGCAGCTTGCGACAGTACTTCTATGGCTACACCTTC
CASSLRQYFYGYTF
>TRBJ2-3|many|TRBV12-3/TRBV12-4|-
TGTGCCAGCAGTTCCCAGGGAGATACGCAGTATTTT
CASSSQGDTQYF
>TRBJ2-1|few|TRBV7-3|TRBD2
TGTGCCAGCAGCAGACTAGCGGGAATACTTAATGAGCAGTTCTTC
CASSRLAGILNEQFF
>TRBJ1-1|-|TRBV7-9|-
TGTGCCAGCAGCTCGGGAGGGGCTTCCGTCACTGAAGCTTTCTTT
CASSSGGASVTEAFF
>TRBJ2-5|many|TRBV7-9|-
TGTGCCAGCAGTGGGAGGACCCAGTACTTC
CASSGRTQYF
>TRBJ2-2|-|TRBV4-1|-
TGCGCCAGCAGCCAAGCCGGGGTATTCACCGGGGAGCTGTTTTTT
CASSQAGVFTGELFF
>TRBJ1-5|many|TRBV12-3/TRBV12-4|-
TGTGCCAGCAGACAAAGCGGGGGAAGCAATCAGCCCCAGCATTTT
CASRQSGGSNQPQHF
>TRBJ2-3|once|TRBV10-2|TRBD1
TGCGCCAGCAGTGGAGGACAGGGGGCATGGGGCACAGATACGCAGTATTTT
CASSGGQGAWGTDTQYF